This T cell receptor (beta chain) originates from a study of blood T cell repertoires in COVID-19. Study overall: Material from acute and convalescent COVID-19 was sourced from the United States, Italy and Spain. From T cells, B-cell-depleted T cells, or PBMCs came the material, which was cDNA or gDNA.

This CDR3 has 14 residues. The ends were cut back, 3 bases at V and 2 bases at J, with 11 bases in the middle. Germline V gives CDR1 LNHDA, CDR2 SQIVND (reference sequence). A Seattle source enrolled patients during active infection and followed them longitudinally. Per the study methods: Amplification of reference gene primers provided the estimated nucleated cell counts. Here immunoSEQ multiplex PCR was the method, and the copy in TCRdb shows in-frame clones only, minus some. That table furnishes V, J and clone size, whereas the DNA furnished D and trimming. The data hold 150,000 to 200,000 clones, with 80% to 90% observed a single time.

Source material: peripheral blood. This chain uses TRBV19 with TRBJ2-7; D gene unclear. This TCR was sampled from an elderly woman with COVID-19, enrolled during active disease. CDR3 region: CASSMASLTYEQYF. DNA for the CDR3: TGTGCCAGTAGTATGGCCAGTCTTACCTACGAGCAGTACTTC.